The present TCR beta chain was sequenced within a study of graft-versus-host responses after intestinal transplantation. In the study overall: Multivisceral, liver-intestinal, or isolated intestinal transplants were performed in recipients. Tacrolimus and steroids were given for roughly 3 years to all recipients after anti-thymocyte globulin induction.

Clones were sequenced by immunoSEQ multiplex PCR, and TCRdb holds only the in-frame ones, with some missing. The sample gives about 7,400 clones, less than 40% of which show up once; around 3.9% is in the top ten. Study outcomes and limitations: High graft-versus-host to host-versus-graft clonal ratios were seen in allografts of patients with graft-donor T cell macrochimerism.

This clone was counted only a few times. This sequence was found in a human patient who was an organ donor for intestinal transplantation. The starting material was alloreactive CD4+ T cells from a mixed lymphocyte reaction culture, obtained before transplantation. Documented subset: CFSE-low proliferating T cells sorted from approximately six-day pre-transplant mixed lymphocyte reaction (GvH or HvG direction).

The CDR3 spells CASSKGQNTEAFF. The CDR3 region has the DNA TGTGCCAGCAGCAAAGGACAGAACACTGAAGCTTTCTTT. The V and J genes are TRBV21-1 and TRBJ1-1; TRBD1 is the table's D call, not checked against the DNA. TRBV21-1 is marked as a pseudogene. The CDR3 has 13 residues.